Listed here are 16 T cell receptor beta chains from one sample, sequenced in a study of cytomegalovirus exposure and HLA in healthy donors. Primers included in the PCR were 60 Vbeta and 13 Jbeta primers. The method was immunoSEQ multiplex PCR; TCRdb's version includes in-frame clones alone and lacks a portion of them. The data contain approximately 170,000 clones, around 75% of them singletons. Sequenced material: PBMCs. The source is a woman in her twenties or thirties in good health and CMV-seropositive.

This chain uses TRBV28 with TRBJ2-4, with TRBD1 matching over 7 bases. Losses at the gene ends were 7 bases for V and 1 base for J; bases not matched to a gene: 4. This CDR3 has 14 amino acids. Germline V gives CDR1 MDHEN, CDR2 SYDVKM. In nucleotides, the CDR3 is TGTGCCAGCACCGCGACAGGGGCCAAAAACATTCAGTACTTC. This encodes CASTATGAKNIQYF.

This clone was observed once. This sequence joins TRBV14 and TRBJ2-7, with 8 bases aligning to TRBD1. CDR3 length: 14 amino acids. V lost 4 bases, J lost 2 bases, and 4 bases stayed unmatched. CDR1 is SGHDN, CDR2 FVKESK, per germline. CDR3 region: CASSPGQGPYEQYF. CDR3 DNA sequence: TGTGCCAGCAGCCCCGGACAGGGCCCCTACGAGCAGTACTTC.

This clone was counted a few times. J is TRBJ2-2 and V is TRBV11-2; TRBD1 aligns across 9 bases. The CDR3 has 16 residues. V was pared by 5 bases and J by 6 bases, with 10 bases of the junction left unmatched. Germline V gives CDR1 SGHAT, CDR2 FQNNGV. The CDR3, as DNA: TGTGCCAGCAGCGGCCCGGGACAGGGTTCGGCCGGGGAGCTGTTTTTT. It yields the protein CASSGPGQGSAGELFF.

V is TRBV6-5 and J is TRBJ2-7, with 8 bases lining up with TRBD1. CDR3 length: 13 residues. Germline trimming cut 6 bases from V and 5 bases from J; bases unmatched to any gene: 6. CDR1 and CDR2 from the germline V gene are MNHEY and SVGAGI. Written as DNA, the CDR3 is TGTGCCAGCAGGAAGGACAGGGCTCACGAGCAGTACTTC. This sequence encodes CASRKDRAHEQYF.

This clone appeared once. The junction shows a germline mismatch at one end, possibly a read error. This chain joins TRBV28 and TRBJ2-7; 7 bases map to TRBD2. Looked up from germline, CDR1 is MDHEN and CDR2 is SYDVKM. The CDR3 consists of 11 residues. DNA of the CDR3: TGTGCCAGCAGTCCAGGGAGGGAGGTGAACTTC. Translated: CASSPGREVNF. The whole variable domain, remainder taken from reference TRBV28 and TRBJ2-7, is DVKVTQSSRYLVKRTGEKVFLECVQDMDHENMFWYRQDPGLGLRLIYFSYDVKMKEKGDIPEGYSVSREKKERFSLILESASTNQTSMYLCASSPGREVNFGPGTRLTVT.

Only one count was recorded for this clone. The chain carries TRBV5-8 and TRBJ1-5; TRBD1 matches at 7 bases. Trimming cost V 2 bases and J 3 bases; bases outside gene matches: 8. This CDR3 spans 16 amino acids. Germline V gives CDR1 SGHTS, CDR2 YDEGEE. For the CDR3, the DNA is TGTGCCAGCAGCTTAATGACAGGGCCTCTCAATCAGCCCCAGCATTTT. It encodes CASSLMTGPLNQPQHF.

This chain connects TRBV9 to TRBJ2-1, with 7 bases matching TRBD1. This CDR3 contains 16 residues. The germline V gene encodes CDR1 SGDLS and CDR2 YYNGEE. V shed 4 bases and J 0 bases; nucleotides not matched to a gene: 7. The CDR3 reads CASSITGAPSYNEQFF. The CDR3 bases are TGTGCCAGCAGCATAACAGGGGCGCCCTCCTACAATGAGCAGTTCTTC.

The CDR3 DNA reads TGTGCCAGCAGTTTGGCAGGGAGGAATGAGCAGTTCTTC. Its translation: CASSLAGRNEQFF. This chain links TRBV28 with TRBJ2-1, with D maybe TRBD2 (6 bases). The CDR3 has 13 amino acids. Germline V gene data show CDR1 as MDHEN and CDR2 as SYDVKM. With 3 bases removed from V and 7 bases from J, the gap between germline ends came to 10 bases. Together with reference TRBV28 and TRBJ2-1, the CDR3 gives the full variable domain: DVKVTQSSRYLVKRTGEKVFLECVQDMDHENMFWYRQDPGLGLRLIYFSYDVKMKEKGDIPEGYSVSREKKERFSLILESASTNQTSMYLCASSLAGRNEQFFGPGTRLTVL.

V and J are TRBV6-5 and TRBJ2-7; TRBD1 might be the D (6 bases). The CDR3 is made up of 14 amino acids. With 4 bases removed from V and 4 bases from J, the gap between germline ends came to 14 bases. Germline V CDR1 and CDR2: MNHEY, SVGAGI. The DNA of the CDR3 is TGTGCCAGCAGTTCGGACAGCCCTAAATACGAGCAGTACTTC. Protein: CASSSDSPKYEQYF.

DNA for the CDR3: TGTGCCAGCAGTCAGTATGGCTACACCTTC. Translation gives CASSQYGYTF. The rearrangement joins TRBV28 to TRBJ1-2; no clear D. Germline-derived CDR1 and CDR2 are MDHEN and SYDVKM. This CDR3 has 10 residues. Trimming pared 5 bases from V and 5 bases from J, leaving 3 bases between.

The chain links TRBV7-9 to TRBJ2-5; 11 bases match TRBD2. Germline V gene sequence: CDR1 SEHNR, CDR2 FQNEAQ (reference sequence). This CDR3 comprises 19 residues. The ends lost 0 bases at V and 1 base at J; junction bases unmatched: 10. The CDR3, as DNA: TGTGCCAGCAGCTTAGCGCTAGCGGGAGGCCTGCTGGGCCAAGAGACCCAGTACTTC. Its translation is CASSLALAGGLLGQETQYF.

This clone came up a few times. V usage is TRBV29-1 and J usage is TRBJ2-5; maybe TRBD2 (6 bases). The CDR3 sequence is 13 residues long. V lost 3 bases to trimming and J lost 4 bases, with 12 bases between them. Germline V CDR1 and CDR2: SQVTM, ANQGSEA. CDR3 residues: CSVDPGTAETQYF. The CDR3 coding sequence is TGCAGCGTTGACCCGGGGACTGCAGAGACCCAGTACTTC.

This chain uses TRBV6-6 with TRBJ1-2; TRBD1 aligns across 10 bases. V lost 6 bases and J lost 8; bases outside the gene matches: 9. This CDR3 region has 14 residues. Germline V gene lookup returns CDR1 MNHNY and CDR2 SVGAGI (reference sequence). CDR3 sequence: CASRRQGARKGYTF. In nucleotides, the CDR3 is TGTGCCAGCAGGAGACAGGGGGCGAGGAAAGGCTACACCTTC.

The rearrangement uses TRBV4-2 and TRBJ1-4; TRBD1 aligns across 7 bases. The CDR3 extends over 16 amino acids. The germline CDR1 and CDR2 sequences are LGHNA and YNFKEQ. V shed 1 base, J shed 2 bases, and the junction held 4 bases outside the gene matches. The CDR3, as DNA: TGTGCCAGCAGCCAAGGACAGGGAGTGACTAATGAAAAACTGTTTTTT. As protein: CASSQGQGVTNEKLFF.

V usage is TRBV6-5 and J usage is TRBJ2-7; D possibly corresponds to TRBD1 (6 bases). The germline V gene encodes CDR1 MNHEY and CDR2 SVGAGI. The CDR3 extends over 13 amino acids. V was pared by 3 bases and J by 3 bases, with 9 bases between. CDR3 coding DNA: TGTGCCAGCAGTTATCGGGACAACTACGAGCAGTACTTC. Protein sequence: CASSYRDNYEQYF.

The V and J genes are TRBV5-4 and TRBJ1-1, with D possibly TRBD1 on 5 matching bases. In germline, CDR1 is SGHNT, CDR2 YYREEE (reference sequence). The CDR3 covers 15 residues. The V end was cut by 3 bases, the J end by 1 base, with 13 bases between. The CDR3 loop is CASSWGGTQNTEAFF. The CDR3 DNA reads as TGTGCCAGCAGCTGGGGGGGGACCCAGAACACTGAAGCTTTCTTT.